This T cell receptor beta chain appears in the sequencing data of a study of blood T cell repertoires in COVID-19. Study as a whole: COVID-19 samples, acute and convalescent, were from the United States, Italy and Spain.

Per germline, CDR1 MDHEN and CDR2 SYDVKM. V dropped 6 bases and J dropped 4; count of bases not matched to a gene: 12. CDR3 length: 15 amino acids. In the authors' workflow: It was from reference gene primer amplification that nucleated cell counts were estimated. The assay was immunoSEQ multiplex PCR, and TCRdb's table has in-frame clones only and misses some. V and J calls and clone size are given by that table; D and trimming were obtained from the DNA. Of a few hundred thousand clones detected, 80% to 85% appear once; the ten largest clones hold just under 20%. This TCR was sampled from a man under 40 with active or convalescent COVID-19. The V and J genes are TRBV28 and TRBJ2-7; TRBD1 matches 7 bases. The specimen was peripheral blood. For the CDR3, the DNA is TGTGCCAGCAGCCTCGCGACAGGGTTAACGTACGAGCAGTACTTC. This encodes CASSLATGLTYEQYF.